Presented here are 21 T cell receptor beta chains from one specimen sequenced in a study of blood T cell repertoires in COVID-19. Assay: immunoSEQ multiplex PCR; the TCRdb copy retains only in-frame clones and omits some. The table lists 100,000 or so clones, about 75% of them singletons. Sequenced input: peripheral blood. These receptors were collected from a woman in her seventies with acute or convalescent COVID-19.

J is TRBJ1-4 and V is TRBV11-2; 9 positions match TRBD1. The CDR3 is 18 residues long. Germline trimming cut 1 base from V and 8 bases from J; bases unmatched to any gene: 14. CDR1 and CDR2 from the germline V gene are SGHAT and FQNNGV. This CDR3 is CASSLGLAGTGGREKLFF. Here the CDR3 DNA reads TGTGCCAGCAGCTTAGGCTTAGCCGGAACAGGGGGCCGGGAAAAACTGTTTTTT.

J is TRBJ1-5 and V is TRBV25-1, with D perhaps TRBD1 (5 bases). Trimming pared 1 base from V and 2 bases from J, leaving 18 bases between. From germline, CDR1 is MGHDK and CDR2 SYGVNS. The CDR3 totals 18 residues. The CDR3 loop is CASSESSIGGVGNQPQHF. CDR3 nucleotide sequence: TGTGCCAGCAGTGAATCCAGTATCGGGGGGGTGGGCAATCAGCCCCAGCATTTT. The full variable domain, completed using reference TRBV25-1 and TRBJ1-5, is EADIYQTPRYLVIGTGKKITLECSQTMGHDKMYWYQQDPGMELHLIHYSYGVNSTEKGDLSSESTVSRIRTEHFPLTLESARPSHTSQYLCASSESSIGGVGNQPQHFGDGTRLSIL.

The rearrangement joins TRBV10-2 to TRBJ1-1; no firm D call. This CDR3 is 12 amino acids long. V was cut by 7 bases and J by 0 bases, with 6 bases left in between. The V gene's germline CDR1 is WSHSY and CDR2 SAAADI. Here the CDR3 reads CASKAVNTEAFF. The CDR3 DNA reads TGCGCCAGCAAAGCTGTGAACACTGAAGCTTTCTTT.

V is TRBV7-8 and J is TRBJ1-5; D gene uncertain. The CDR3 has 14 residues. Trimming took 3 bases from V and 6 from J, leaving 12 bases between them. Germline V gene data show CDR1 as SGHVS and CDR2 as FQNEAQ. The chain's CDR3 is CASSFREGSQPQHF. In DNA, the CDR3 is TGTGCCAGCAGCTTTAGGGAGGGTTCTCAGCCCCAGCATTTT. Full variable domain (remainder filled in from reference TRBV7-8 and TRBJ1-5): GAGVSQSPRYKVAKRGQDVALRCDPISGHVSLFWYQQALGQGPEFLTYFQNEAQLDKSGLPSDRFFAERPEGSVSTLKIQRTQQEDSAVYLCASSFREGSQPQHFGDGTRLSIL.

This clone was counted a few times. This chain links TRBV2 with TRBJ1-5; the D gene is possibly TRBD1 (5 bases). This CDR3 has 15 amino acids. Trimming pared 3 bases from V and 4 bases from J, leaving 13 bases between. Germline-derived CDR1 and CDR2 are SNHLY and FYNNEI. CDR3 residues: CASSDARVVNQPQHF. In DNA form, the CDR3 reads TGTGCCAGCAGTGACGCCAGGGTTGTAAATCAGCCCCAGCATTTT.

The chain carries TRBV5-1 and TRBJ2-1, with TRBD1 matching over 9 bases. The CDR3 spans 15 residues. V shed 0 bases, J shed 7 bases, and the junction held 5 bases outside the gene matches. Germline CDR1 SGHRS, CDR2 YFSETQ. The CDR3 DNA reads as TGCGCCAGCAGCTTGGGACAGGGGGTTCGGAATGAGCAGTTCTTC. It specifies CASSLGQGVRNEQFF.

This clone has a single count. The rearrangement uses TRBV7-9 and TRBJ2-2, with 7 bases matching TRBD1. The CDR3 is 15 amino acids. V gave up 2 bases and J gave up 3 bases; unmatched junction bases: 3. Looked up from germline, CDR1 is SEHNR and CDR2 is FQNEAQ (reference sequence). The CDR3 sequence: CASSLRDRDTGELFF. The DNA for the CDR3 is TGTGCCAGCAGCTTAAGGGACAGAGACACCGGGGAGCTGTTTTTT. The full variable domain, completed using reference TRBV7-9 and TRBJ2-2, is DTGVSQNPRHKITKRGQNVTFRCDPISEHNRLYWYRQTLGQGPEFLTYFQNEAQLEKSRLLSDRFSAERPKGSFSTLEIQRTEQGDSAMYLCASSLRDRDTGELFFGEGSRLTVL.

The V gene is TRBV3-1 (or the pseudogene TRBV3-2), the J gene TRBJ2-2, with 12 bases lining up with TRBD1. V lost 5 bases, J lost 0 bases, and 10 bases stayed unmatched. Per germline, CDR1 LGHDT and CDR2 YNNKEL (reference sequence). This CDR3 comprises 19 residues. The CDR3 coding sequence is TGTGCCAGCAGCGAACACGGGACAGGGGGCATCGCGAACACCGGGGAGCTGTTTTTT. This translates into CASSEHGTGGIANTGELFF.

This sequence joins TRBV3-1 (or the pseudogene TRBV3-2) and TRBJ2-5, with 9 bases identical to TRBD2. The CDR3 spans 16 residues. The V gene's germline CDR1 is LGHDT and CDR2 YNNKEL (reference sequence). The V and J ends lost 2 bases and 5 bases, in that order; junction bases with no gene match: 9. The CDR3 here is CASSQRIAGAGETQYF. CDR3 nucleotides: TGTGCCAGCAGCCAACGGATAGCGGGGGCAGGGGAGACCCAGTACTTC.

The gene calls are TRBV6-6 and TRBJ1-2; the D gene is possibly TRBD1 (6 bases). The CDR3 length is 14 residues. Looked up from germline, CDR1 is MNHNY and CDR2 is SVGAGI (reference sequence). Between the trimmed V and J ends, which lost 0 bases and 8 bases, there was a span of 13 bases. The CDR3 region has the DNA TGTGCCAGCAGTTACTCTGGGGGGGGGCCAGGCTACACCTTC. This translates into CASSYSGGGPGYTF.

J is TRBJ1-1 and V is TRBV7-2; D uncertain. This CDR3 spans 14 amino acids. The germline V gene encodes CDR1 SGHTA and CDR2 FQGNSA. Trimming cost V 0 bases and J 1 base, with 6 bases left between them. The CDR3 DNA follows: TGTGCCAGCAGCTTAGCGCGAAGGAACACTGAAGCTTTCTTT. Its translation is CASSLARRNTEAFF. The variable domain in full, completed from reference TRBV7-2 and TRBJ1-1, reads GAGVSQSPSNKVTEKGKDVELRCDPISGHTALYWYRQSLGQGLEFLIYFQGNSAPDKSGLPSDRFSAERTGGSVSTLTIQRTQQEDSAVYLCASSLARRNTEAFFGQGTRLTVV.

This clone was detected many times. The chain couples TRBV19 to TRBJ2-1, with D perhaps TRBD1 (5 bases). This CDR3 region has 15 residues. CDR1 and CDR2 from the germline V gene are LNHDA and SQIVND (reference sequence). Trimming shortened V by 2 bases and J by 10 bases, and 18 bases separated the two germline ends. For the CDR3, the DNA is TGTGCCAGTAGTATATCCCGATCAGGGTCGGAGGAGCAGTTCTTC. It codes for CASSISRSGSEEQFF.

The J gene is TRBJ2-7, the V gene TRBV7-8, with a weak D call TRBD2 (6 bases). The length of the CDR3 is 14 residues. Germline CDR1 SGHVS, CDR2 FQNEAQ. Trimming shortened V by 1 base and J by 5 bases, and 12 bases separated the two germline ends. CDR3 nucleotides: TGTGCCAGCAGCTTAGGGGCAGGAGGGGACGAGCAGTACTTC. Amino acid sequence: CASSLGAGGDEQYF.

The rearrangement links TRBV5-6 to TRBJ2-3; 13 nucleotides agree with TRBD2. Germline values: CDR1 SGHDT, CDR2 YYEEEE. The CDR3 consists of 18 residues. J was trimmed by 10 bases and V by 4 bases; bases with no gene match: 18. The CDR3 DNA reads as TGTGCCAGCAGCAGACCCCGAATTACTAGCGGGGGGGCAAGTGCGCAGTATTTT. It yields the protein CASSRPRITSGGASAQYF.

The chain joins TRBV7-9 to TRBJ1-4, with TRBD1 identical over 11 bases. This CDR3 has 15 amino acids. V gave up 8 bases and J gave up 8 bases; unmatched junction bases: 10. Germline CDR1 is SEHNR and CDR2 is FQNEAQ (reference sequence). The CDR3 reads CASEHGTGGREKLFF. The CDR3, as DNA: TGTGCCAGCGAACACGGGACAGGGGGACGCGAAAAACTGTTTTTT.

The gene calls are TRBV27 and TRBJ2-1; 13 bases agree with TRBD2. Trimming removed 5 bases from V and 5 bases from J; junction bases left unmatched: 18. Germline V gene lookup returns CDR1 MNHEY and CDR2 SMNVEV (reference sequence). There are 20 residues in the CDR3. CDR3 protein: CASSHKSGTSGVRFNNEQFF. Here the CDR3 DNA reads TGTGCCAGCAGTCACAAGAGTGGGACTAGCGGGGTCCGTTTCAACAATGAGCAGTTCTTC.

The chain uses TRBV5-4 and TRBJ2-7, with a tentative D call TRBD1 (6 bases). The CDR3 is made up of 16 amino acids. V shed 1 base and J shed 0 bases, with 14 bases lying between them. Per germline, CDR1 SGHNT and CDR2 YYREEE (reference sequence). CDR3 DNA sequence: TGTGCCAGCAGCTTGCCACTGACAGGTAGCTCCTACGAGCAGTACTTC. This gives the protein CASSLPLTGSSYEQYF.

The chain joins TRBV19 to TRBJ1-1; the D gene is possibly TRBD1 (6 bases). Germline V CDR1 and CDR2: LNHDA, SQIVND (reference sequence). The V end lost 7 bases, the J end lost 0 bases, and 12 bases lay between the germline ends. This CDR3 is 14 amino acids long. CDR3 amino acids: CASIKGEMNTEAFF. For the CDR3, the DNA is TGTGCCAGTATAAAGGGGGAAATGAACACTGAAGCTTTCTTT.

The V call is TRBV5-4, the J call TRBJ1-2; TRBD1 matches 10 bases. Germline-derived CDR1 and CDR2 are SGHNT and YYREEE (reference sequence). V lost 4 bases to trimming and J lost 8 bases; unmatched junction nucleotides: 5. There are 13 residues in the CDR3. Here the CDR3 reads CASSPTGGGGYTF. As DNA, the CDR3 is TGTGCCAGCAGCCCGACAGGGGGCGGGGGCTACACCTTC. Full variable domain (rest looked up from reference TRBV5-4 and TRBJ1-2): ETGVTQSPTHLIKTRGQQVTLRCSSQSGHNTVSWYQQALGQGPQFIFQYYREEENGRGNFPPRFSGLQFPNYSSELNVNALELDDSALYLCASSPTGGGGYTFGSGTRLTVV.

The genes are TRBV6-5 and TRBJ2-2, with 11 bases matching TRBD1. This CDR3 has 15 residues. V shed 7 bases and J 3 bases; nucleotides not matched to a gene: 4. CDR1 and CDR2 from the germline V gene are MNHEY and SVGAGI. DNA for the CDR3: TGTGCCAGCATTCTGGGACAGGGGGACACCGGGGAGCTGTTTTTT. Residues: CASILGQGDTGELFF.

The chain joins TRBV5-6 to TRBJ1-2; TRBD1 agrees at 7 bases. This CDR3 comprises 13 residues. The V gene's germline CDR1 is SGHDT and CDR2 YYEEEE. With V trimmed by 3 bases and J by 3 bases, 2 bases remained unmatched. CDR3 residues: CASSSGQHYGYTF. DNA for the CDR3: TGTGCCAGCAGCTCGGGACAGCACTATGGCTACACCTTC.